The next 15 T cell receptor beta chains were all read from a single sample in a study of graft-versus-host responses after intestinal transplantation. Profiled with immunoSEQ multiplex PCR; TCRdb holds only in-frame clones, not every one. The table has fewer than 45,000 clones, about 93% seen once. The sample here was PBMCs, taken 16 days after intestinal transplant. The receptors were gathered from a human patient who received an intestinal transplant, so some T cells may come from the graft donor.

V usage is TRBV11-2 and J usage is TRBJ2-7; D uncertain. The CDR3 covers 12 residues. CDR1 SGHAT and CDR2 FQNNGV come from the germline V gene. Trimming cost V 2 bases and J 12 bases, with 14 bases left between them. The CDR3 DNA is TGTGCCAGCAGCTTATGGCTAGACCCGACGTACTTC. Amino acid sequence: CASSLWLDPTYF.

This clone was counted a single time. The rearrangement uses TRBV5-4 and TRBJ2-1; perhaps TRBD1 as D (6 bases). The V gene's germline CDR1 is SGHNT and CDR2 YYREEE (reference sequence). This CDR3 spans 13 amino acids. The ends were cut back, 4 bases at V and 6 bases at J, with 11 bases in the middle. The CDR3 sequence is CASSHPRGNEQFF. In DNA form, the CDR3 reads TGTGCCAGCAGCCACCCCAGGGGCAATGAGCAGTTCTTC.

The chain is built from TRBV28 and TRBJ2-1; 9 positions agree with TRBD2. CDR1 and CDR2 from the germline V gene are MDHEN and SYDVKM. The CDR3 extends over 14 amino acids. V trimming: 5 bases; J trimming: 4 bases; junction bases outside the gene matches: 3. CDR3 residues: CASSPSGKYNEQFF. The CDR3 nucleotides are TGTGCCAGCAGTCCTAGCGGGAAATACAATGAGCAGTTCTTC.

The genes are TRBV6-1 and TRBJ1-2; D is undetermined. The CDR3 is 11 amino acids. V was cut by 6 bases and J by 6 bases, with 8 bases left in between. Germline V gene lookup returns CDR1 MNHNS and CDR2 SASEGT. The CDR3 loop is CASRDYDGYTF. The CDR3 DNA follows: TGTGCCAGCAGAGATTACGATGGCTACACCTTC.

The genes are TRBV5-6 and TRBJ2-5, with 8 bases identical to TRBD1. Germline V lookup: CDR1 SGHDT, CDR2 YYEEEE. The V gene end was trimmed by 5 bases and the J gene end by 5 bases; junction bases not matched to a gene: 11. CDR3 length: 15 residues. The CDR3 spells CASSSRGPFSETQYF. CDR3 sequence (DNA): TGTGCCAGCAGTTCCAGGGGGCCCTTTTCGGAGACCCAGTACTTC.

The chain employs TRBV5-4 and TRBJ2-1; a possible D gene is TRBD1 (6 bases). The V gene's germline CDR1 is SGHNT and CDR2 YYREEE (reference sequence). Between the trimmed V and J ends, which lost 4 bases and 6 bases, there was a span of 11 bases. The CDR3 is 13 amino acids. The CDR3 nucleotides read TGTGCCAGCAGCCTCCCAGGGGCCAATGAGCAGTTCTTC. This translates into CASSLPGANEQFF.

The chain has TRBV19 and TRBJ2-2; 7 bases are shared with TRBD2. V shed 5 bases, J shed 5 bases, and the junction held 5 bases outside the gene matches. Germline assignment: CDR1 LNHDA and CDR2 SQIVND (reference sequence). This CDR3 has 14 residues. Here the CDR3 DNA reads TGTGCCAGTAGTGGCGGGAGAGCTACCGGGGAGCTGTTTTTT. Its protein product is CASSGGRATGELFF.

The CDR3 reads CATSSDHRGEQYF. DNA of the CDR3: TGTGCCACCAGCAGTGATCACCGGGGCGAGCAGTACTTC. The chain is built from TRBV15 and TRBJ2-7; TRBD2 is a possible D gene (5 bases). Per germline, CDR1 LNHNV and CDR2 YYDKDF (reference sequence). The CDR3 spans 13 residues. With 3 bases removed from V and 6 bases from J, the gap between germline ends came to 12 bases. Full variable domain (remainder filled in from reference TRBV15 and TRBJ2-7): DAMVIQNPRYQVTQFGKPVTLSCSQTLNHNVMYWYQQKSSQAPKLLFHYYDKDFNNEADTPDNFQSRRPNTSFCFLDIRSPGLGDTAMYLCATSSDHRGEQYFGPGTRLTVT.

The chain combines TRBV13 with TRBJ2-2; tentative D call: TRBD2 (5 bases). This CDR3 region has 14 residues. The V and J ends lost 1 base and 6 bases respectively, with 9 bases between them. Germline loops: CDR1 PRHDT, CDR2 FYEKMQ (reference sequence). CDR3 DNA sequence: TGTGCCAGCAGCTTAGAAGCTAGCCCCGGGGAGCTGTTTTTT. Translation: CASSLEASPGELFF.

The chain combines TRBV5-1 with TRBJ2-7; no firm D call. The CDR3 loop spans 15 amino acids. The V end was cut by 0 bases, the J end by 6 bases, with 16 bases between. Germline CDR1 is SGHRS and CDR2 is YFSETQ. The chain's CDR3 is CASSLAGYESAEQYF. DNA of the CDR3: TGCGCCAGCAGCTTGGCCGGGTATGAGTCGGCCGAGCAGTACTTC.

The chain joins TRBV7-2 to TRBJ1-2; D may be TRBD1 (5 bases). The CDR3 sequence is 13 residues long. Germline V gene lookup returns CDR1 SGHTA and CDR2 FQGNSA. V lost 4 bases and J 4 bases, leaving 10 bases between the germline ends. CDR3: CASSSDSTYGYTF. The CDR3 coding sequence is TGTGCCAGCAGCTCCGACAGTACCTATGGCTACACCTTC.

The chain links TRBV6-6 to TRBJ2-7, with D unclear. The CDR3 runs 13 residues. Germline assignment: CDR1 MNHNY and CDR2 SVGAGI (reference sequence). Between the trimmed V and J ends, which lost 0 bases and 5 bases, there was a span of 8 bases. The CDR3 sequence: CASSYSPGHEQYF. The CDR3 DNA reads as TGTGCCAGCAGTTACTCTCCTGGGCACGAGCAGTACTTC.

The chain is built from TRBV15 and TRBJ2-1; 10 bases fit TRBD2. The trim removed 5 bases at V and 5 bases at J, leaving 6 bases unmatched. The CDR3 extends over 15 amino acids. Germline-derived CDR1 and CDR2 are LNHNV and YYDKDF (reference sequence). The CDR3 loop reads CATSPSGSGDNEQFF. The CDR3 bases are TGTGCCACCAGCCCTAGCGGGAGTGGTGACAATGAGCAGTTCTTC.

The chain joins TRBV5-6 to TRBJ1-2; 7 bases map to TRBD1. This CDR3 has 15 amino acids. Unmatched junction bases numbered 11, after V lost 4 bases and J lost 5 bases. CDR1 and CDR2 (germline): SGHDT, YYEEEE. The CDR3: CASSLTTTGEYGYTF. The CDR3 nucleotides read TGTGCCAGCAGCCTGACTACCACAGGGGAGTATGGCTACACCTTC.

V and J are TRBV4-3 and TRBJ2-1; the match to TRBD2 covers 7 bases. The V gene's germline CDR1 is LGHNA and CDR2 YSLEER. The CDR3 contains 16 residues. With V trimmed by 0 bases and J by 5 bases, 7 bases remained unmatched. The CDR3 sequence: CASSQERDYLHNEQFF. The CDR3 bases are TGCGCCAGCAGCCAAGAGCGGGACTATCTTCACAATGAGCAGTTCTTC.